Each of the 22 T cell receptor beta chains below was sequenced from the same sample in a study of blood T cell repertoires in COVID-19 (dated by TCRdb to 2018 to 2020). Library preparation employed the immunoSEQ multiplex PCR assay. What TCRdb holds here is the immuneACCESS table cut down to in-frame rearrangements. Part of the clones is not present; checked against another copy, under half of the missing clones reflect an unresolved V gene, and the others are unexplained. Within this sample are approximately 180,000 clones, with 85% of them counted one time only. The top ten hold 15% to 20% of the sample. Sequenced: peripheral blood. The receptors come from a person aged 65 to 79 with COVID-19, enrolled during active disease.

The rearrangement uses TRBV24-1 and TRBJ2-3; 9 bases are shared with TRBD1. The CDR3 extends over 14 amino acids. J lost 0 bases, V lost 9 bases, and 3 bases had no gene match. Germline values: CDR1 KGHDR, CDR2 SFDVKD. CDR3 DNA: TGTGCCACCGGGACAGGGATCAGCACAGATACGCAGTATTTT. This encodes CATGTGISTDTQYF.

This chain links TRBV11-2 with TRBJ1-6, with D possibly being TRBD1 (6 bases). V lost 0 bases and J 6 bases, leaving 15 bases between the germline ends. The CDR3 runs to 17 residues. CDR1 is SGHAT and CDR2 is FQNNGV in the germline V gene. CDR3 DNA: TGTGCCAGCAGCTTAGATGTACAGGAAGGGGGTAATTCACCCCTCCACTTT. Translated, it gives CASSLDVQEGGNSPLHF.

The genes are TRBV4-3 and TRBJ2-7, with D possibly TRBD2 on 5 matching bases. With 2 bases removed from V and 5 bases from J, the gap between germline ends came to 10 bases. CDR1 and CDR2 from the germline V gene are LGHNA and YSLEER. This CDR3 contains 13 residues. In DNA, the CDR3 is TGCGCCAGCAGCCAAAAGACCGGGGACGAGCAGTACTTC. Translation gives CASSQKTGDEQYF.

Only a few counts were recorded for this clone. The V call is TRBV3-1 (or the pseudogene TRBV3-2), the J call TRBJ2-2, with 9 bases matching TRBD2. The CDR3 has 16 amino acids. Germline-derived CDR1 and CDR2 are LGHDT and YNNKEL (reference sequence). After removal of 0 bases from V and 3 bases from J, the junction contained 2 bases not matched to a gene. The CDR3: CASSQDLAGYTGELFF. The CDR3 nucleotides are TGTGCCAGCAGCCAAGACCTAGCGGGATACACCGGGGAGCTGTTTTTT.

The chain couples TRBV5-1 to TRBJ2-5; TRBD1 is a possible D gene (5 bases). The V end was cut by 0 bases, the J end by 1 base, with 10 bases between. This CDR3 comprises 15 residues. The germline V gene has CDR1 SGHRS and CDR2 YFSETQ. The CDR3 nucleotides are TGCGCCAGCAGCTTGGGGGGCAGGGTCCAAGAGACCCAGTACTTC. It yields the protein CASSLGGRVQETQYF.

The chain joins TRBV5-8 to TRBJ2-3, with unresolved D. CDR1 and CDR2 from the germline V gene are SGHTS and YDEGEE. This CDR3 is built from 18 residues. Deletions cut 4 bases from V and 0 bases from J, with 21 bases between. Here the CDR3 reads CASSPLKSASRSTDTQYF. The DNA of the CDR3 is TGTGCCAGCAGCCCACTTAAGTCCGCTTCGAGGAGCACAGATACGCAGTATTTT.

This sequence joins TRBV5-5 and TRBJ2-1; D remains ambiguous. This CDR3 region has 13 residues. V lost 5 bases, J lost 3 bases, and 9 bases lay in between. In germline, CDR1 is SGHKS, CDR2 YYEKEE (reference sequence). The CDR3 protein is CASSLIGYNEQFF. The CDR3 DNA reads TGTGCCAGCAGTCTGATCGGCTACAATGAGCAGTTCTTC.

V usage is TRBV11-2 and J usage is TRBJ1-2, with D possibly matching TRBD1 (6 bases). Germline V lookup: CDR1 SGHAT, CDR2 FQNNGV. The CDR3 extends over 14 amino acids. Trimming stripped 1 base from V and 2 bases from J, with 8 bases between. CDR3 DNA: TGTGCCAGCAGCTTAGGGGGGCGGAACTATGGCTACACCTTC. Translating gives CASSLGGRNYGYTF.

The table lists this clone with a count of one. The chain's CDR3 is CASREFSKNIQYF. CDR3 nucleotide sequence: TGTGCCAGCAGAGAGTTTTCCAAAAACATTCAGTACTTC. The V gene is TRBV6-5, the J gene TRBJ2-4; D unclear. The CDR3 is 13 residues long. Germline assignment: CDR1 MNHEY and CDR2 SVGAGI. The V gene lost 6 bases and the J gene lost 2 bases, with 8 bases spanning the gap.

J is TRBJ2-7 and V is TRBV5-5; TRBD2 matches 12 bases. The CDR3 length is 18 residues. J gave up 0 bases and V 1 base, and 8 bases lay outside the gene matches. Looked up from germline, CDR1 is SGHKS and CDR2 is YYEKEE (reference sequence). CDR3 sequence (DNA): TGTGCCAGCAGCTTGAGCGGGACTAGCGGGCCCAGCTCCTACGAGCAGTACTTC. This codes for CASSLSGTSGPSSYEQYF.

In this sample, this clone turned up a few times. The chain has TRBV27 and TRBJ1-6; 9 positions match TRBD1. V shed 1 base, J shed 6 bases, and the junction held 10 bases outside the gene matches. The CDR3 runs to 18 residues. Germline assignment: CDR1 MNHEY and CDR2 SMNVEV (reference sequence). The CDR3: CASSLFPPSTGGNSPLHF. The DNA for the CDR3 is TGTGCCAGCAGTTTATTCCCCCCCTCGACAGGGGGTAATTCACCCCTCCACTTT.

The chain joins TRBV24-1 to TRBJ1-2, with a weak D call TRBD1 (5 bases). Germline V gene lookup returns CDR1 KGHDR and CDR2 SFDVKD. Trimming took off 1 base at V and 6 bases at J, with 14 bases between the two ends. CDR3 size: 15 residues. CDR3 nucleotides: TGTGCCACCAGTGATTTTGGGGCAGGGAGGGATGGCTACACCTTC. Its protein is CATSDFGAGRDGYTF.

The CDR3 loop is CASSTDRVNEQYF. The CDR3 DNA reads TGTGCCAGTTCGACGGACAGGGTTAACGAGCAGTACTTC. V usage is TRBV19 and J usage is TRBJ2-7, with 8 bases fitting TRBD1. Germline-derived CDR1 and CDR2 are LNHDA and SQIVND (reference sequence). The CDR3 runs 13 residues. Trimming at V came to 8 bases and at J to 5 bases, leaving 8 bases not matched to a gene.

The J gene is TRBJ2-5, the V gene TRBV20-1; D ambiguous. Trimming shortened V by 7 bases and J by 5 bases, and 11 bases separated the two germline ends. CDR1 is DFQATT and CDR2 is SNEGSKA in the germline V gene (reference sequence). The CDR3 consists of 11 residues. For the CDR3, the DNA is TGCAGTGTGTGGGCGTTGGAGACCCAGTACTTC. It translates to CSVWALETQYF.

The chain joins TRBV28 to TRBJ1-5; D is undetermined. The CDR3 length is 16 residues. Trimming left V 3 bases short and J 2 bases short, with 14 bases between. CDR1 is MDHEN, CDR2 SYDVKM, per germline. CDR3 nucleotide sequence: TGTGCCAGCAGTTTGCGGGGTCGGGGTGGCAATCAGCCCCAGCATTTT. Amino acids: CASSLRGRGGNQPQHF.

The chain couples TRBV11-1 to TRBJ1-2, with D maybe TRBD1 (5 bases). CDR3 length: 15 amino acids. Germline loops: CDR1 SGHAT, CDR2 FQDESV (reference sequence). Deletions cut 5 bases from V and 7 bases from J, with 20 bases between. The CDR3 protein is CASSPEFLDKSGYTF. Here the CDR3 DNA reads TGTGCCAGCAGCCCCGAATTTCTGGACAAATCTGGCTACACCTTC.

The V call is TRBV14, the J call TRBJ1-2, with D maybe TRBD1 (5 bases). This CDR3 is built from 15 residues. Deletions cut 0 bases from V and 7 bases from J, with 15 bases between. Germline CDR1 is SGHDN and CDR2 is FVKESK. The CDR3 DNA is TGTGCCAGCAGCCAAGATCTCGGGGGTGTCTTTGGCTACACCTTC. It translates to CASSQDLGGVFGYTF.

CDR3 DNA sequence: TGTGCCAGCAGCGTCCAGGGGTATGGAAACACCATATATTTT. Amino acid sequence: CASSVQGYGNTIYF. The chain combines TRBV9 with TRBJ1-3, with TRBD1 as a possible D gene (6 bases). Germline-derived CDR1 and CDR2 are SGDLS and YYNGEE. The V gene lost 2 bases and the J gene lost 3 bases, with 9 bases spanning the gap. The CDR3 runs to 14 residues.

The chain joins TRBV4-2 to TRBJ1-1, with 8 nucleotides matching TRBD1. The germline V gene encodes CDR1 LGHNA and CDR2 YNFKEQ. The CDR3 has 15 amino acids. V trimming: 2 bases; J trimming: 0 bases; junction bases outside the gene matches: 2. The CDR3 loop reads CASSQRTGLNTEAFF. Here the CDR3 DNA reads TGTGCCAGCAGCCAACGGACAGGGTTGAACACTGAAGCTTTCTTT.

This chain joins TRBV6-4 and TRBJ1-2; TRBD1 matches at 7 bases. The ends lost 6 bases at V and 8 bases at J; junction bases unmatched: 18. Germline lookup yields CDR1 MRHNA and CDR2 SNTAGT. This CDR3 comprises 16 residues. The CDR3 region has the DNA TGTGCCAGCAGGGAACTTCCGGGACAGAGATGCTCGGGCTACACCTTC. As protein: CASRELPGQRCSGYTF.

Only a few counts were recorded for this clone. The rearrangement links TRBV18 to TRBJ2-5; 8 nucleotides line up with TRBD1. Unmatched junction bases numbered 8, after V lost 3 bases and J lost 5 bases. Germline values: CDR1 KGHSH, CDR2 LQKENI. The CDR3 is 15 residues long. As DNA, the CDR3 is TGTGCCAGCTCACCGGTCAGGGGGCCGGGGGAGACCCAGTACTTC. Translated: CASSPVRGPGETQYF.

The gene calls are TRBV7-8 and TRBJ2-7; D perhaps matches TRBD2 (5 bases). The CDR3 loop spans 17 amino acids. Germline lookup yields CDR1 SGHVS and CDR2 FQNEAQ. Deletions cut 1 base from V and 5 bases from J, with 21 bases between. DNA of the CDR3: TGTGCCAGCAGCTTAGATCTGATGGCCGACTATGGACACGAGCAGTACTTC. It yields the protein CASSLDLMADYGHEQYF.